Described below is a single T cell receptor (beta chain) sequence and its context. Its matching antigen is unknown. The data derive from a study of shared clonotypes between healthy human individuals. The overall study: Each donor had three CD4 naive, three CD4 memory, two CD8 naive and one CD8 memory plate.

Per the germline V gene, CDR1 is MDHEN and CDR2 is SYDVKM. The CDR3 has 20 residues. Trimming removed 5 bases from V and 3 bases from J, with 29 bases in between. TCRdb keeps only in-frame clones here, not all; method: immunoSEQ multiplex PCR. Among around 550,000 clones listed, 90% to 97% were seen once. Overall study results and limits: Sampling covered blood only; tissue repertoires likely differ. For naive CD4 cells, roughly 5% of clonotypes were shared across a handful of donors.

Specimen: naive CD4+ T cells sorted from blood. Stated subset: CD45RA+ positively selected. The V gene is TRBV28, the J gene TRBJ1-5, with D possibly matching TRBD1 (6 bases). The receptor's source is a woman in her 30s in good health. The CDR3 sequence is CASSTRVETGLVRVNQPQHF. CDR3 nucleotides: TGTGCCAGCAGTACCAGGGTGGAGACAGGTTTAGTCCGAGTCAATCAGCCCCAGCATTTT.